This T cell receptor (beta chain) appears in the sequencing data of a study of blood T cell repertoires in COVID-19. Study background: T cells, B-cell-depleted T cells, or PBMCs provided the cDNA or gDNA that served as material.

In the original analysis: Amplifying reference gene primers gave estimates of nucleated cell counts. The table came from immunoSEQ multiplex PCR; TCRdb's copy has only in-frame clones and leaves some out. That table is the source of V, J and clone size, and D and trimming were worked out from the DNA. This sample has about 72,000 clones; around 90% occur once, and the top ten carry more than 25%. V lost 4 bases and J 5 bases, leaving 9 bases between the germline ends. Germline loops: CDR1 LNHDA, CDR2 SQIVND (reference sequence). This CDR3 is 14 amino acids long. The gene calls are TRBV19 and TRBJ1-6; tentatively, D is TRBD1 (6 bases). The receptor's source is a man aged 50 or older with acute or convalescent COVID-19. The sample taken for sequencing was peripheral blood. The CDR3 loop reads CASSTGQNNSPLHF. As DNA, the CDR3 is TGTGCCAGTAGTACCGGACAGAATAATTCACCCCTCCACTTT.